These 9 T cell receptor beta chains came from one sample sequenced in a study of blood T cell repertoires in COVID-19 (dated by TCRdb to 2019 to 2021). The library relied on the immunoSEQ multiplex PCR assay. As stored in TCRdb, this immuneACCESS dataset retains in-frame rearrangements with V and J assigned. A fraction of the clones does not appear; measured against another copy, unresolved V genes explain less than half of the discrepancy, and the remainder lacks a known reason. Here the sample has fewer than 350,000 clones; approximately 90% occur a single time. In total, the top ten clones hold 1.6% of the sample. The sequencing sample was made of peripheral blood. These receptors came from a woman aged 25 to 39 with COVID-19, enrolled during active disease.

This clone has more than one count but fewer than ten. This rearrangement joins TRBV12-5 to TRBJ1-5; 12 nucleotides line up with TRBD1. This CDR3 contains 17 residues. The germline CDR1 and CDR2 sequences are LGHNT and FRNRAP. The V segment lost 2 bases and the J segment 5 bases; nucleotides outside the gene matches: 7. As DNA, the CDR3 is TGTGCTAGTGGTTTGCTAACCGGGACAGGGGGCCATCAGCCCCAGCATTTT. It yields the protein CASGLLTGTGGHQPQHF.

J is TRBJ2-5 and V is TRBV7-2; D is ambiguous. Between the trimmed V and J ends, which lost 4 bases and 5 bases, there was a span of 8 bases. This CDR3 comprises 12 residues. The germline CDR1 and CDR2 sequences are SGHTA and FQGNSA. CDR3 loop: CASSWPRETQYF. CDR3 coding DNA: TGTGCCAGCAGCTGGCCGCGGGAGACCCAGTACTTC.

This chain uses TRBV7-9 with TRBJ2-1, with D tentatively TRBD1 (6 bases). Between the trimmed V and J ends, which lost 4 bases and 5 bases, there was a span of 12 bases. The CDR3 is 14 amino acids. Looked up from germline, CDR1 is SEHNR and CDR2 is FQNEAQ (reference sequence). For the CDR3, the DNA is TGTGCCAGCAGCTCTAAGACAGGCCACAATGAGCAGTTCTTC. Amino acids: CASSSKTGHNEQFF.

J is TRBJ2-7 and V is TRBV10-1, with TRBD2 matching over 8 bases. The trim removed 4 bases at V and 3 bases at J, leaving 8 bases unmatched. The germline V gene has CDR1 WNHNN and CDR2 SYGVQD (reference sequence). The length of the CDR3 is 15 residues. The CDR3: CASSGGSGNIYEQYV. In nucleotides, the CDR3 is TGCGCCAGCAGTGGGGGTAGCGGGAATATCTACGAGCAGTACGTC.

The chain combines TRBV19 with TRBJ1-2; perhaps TRBD1 as D (6 bases). This CDR3 comprises 12 residues. CDR1 is LNHDA, CDR2 SQIVND, per germline (reference sequence). V lost 10 bases and J 8 bases, leaving 17 bases between the germline ends. Here the CDR3 DNA reads TGTGCCACAGGGACAAGGGGATTGGGCTACACCTTC. Protein product: CATGTRGLGYTF.

The chain links TRBV10-3 to TRBJ1-3, with D possibly TRBD1 on 6 matching bases. This CDR3 comprises 16 residues. V shed 6 bases and J shed 3 bases, with 18 bases lying between them. Germline CDR1 reads ENHRY; CDR2 reads SYGVKD. This CDR3 reads CAIRQFSQGHGNTIYF. The CDR3 nucleotides read TGTGCCATCAGACAGTTTTCGCAGGGGCATGGAAACACCATATATTTT.

This sequence joins TRBV4-1 and TRBJ1-6; D possibly corresponds to TRBD1 (5 bases). CDR3 length: 18 amino acids. Trimming took 0 bases from V and 9 from J, leaving 21 bases between them. Looked up from germline, CDR1 is MGHRA and CDR2 is YSYEKL. The CDR3 protein is CASSQEIRGSGDPSPLHF. CDR3 bases: TGCGCCAGCAGCCAAGAGATCCGGGGTTCGGGGGACCCTTCACCCCTCCACTTT.

V gene TRBV6-5 combines with J gene TRBJ1-1; TRBD1 might be the D (5 bases). This CDR3 has 13 residues. V was trimmed by 5 bases and J by 4 bases, leaving 11 bases between them. Germline V gene lookup returns CDR1 MNHEY and CDR2 SVGAGI. The CDR3: CASSPREGTEAFF. In DNA form, the CDR3 reads TGTGCCAGCAGTCCCAGGGAGGGCACTGAAGCTTTCTTT.

The chain uses TRBV5-1 and TRBJ2-5; D is undetermined. The CDR3 has 14 amino acids. Deletions cut 0 bases from V and 2 bases from J, with 8 bases between. The V gene's germline CDR1 is SGHRS and CDR2 YFSETQ. For the CDR3, the DNA is TGCGCCAGCAGCTTGGGAGGCGAACAAGAGACCCAGTACTTC. Encoded protein: CASSLGGEQETQYF.